The clone carrying this T cell receptor beta chain was counted only a few times. These data are taken from a study of T cells in Graves' hyperthyroidism and ophthalmopathy. Germline V gene lookup returns CDR1 SGDLS and CDR2 YYNGEE. The trim removed 3 bases at V and 1 base at J, leaving 3 bases unmatched. The CDR3 is 14 residues long. Amplification targeted TCR beta CDR3 regions from RNA transcripts. The HTBI primer set drove a first-round RT-PCR of the TCR CDR3. TCRdb recomputed calls from the multiplex PCR reads with MiXCR, one row per CDR3 protein. The profile shows under 650,000 distinct CDR3 sequences, about 16% of them singletons.

This sequence joins TRBV9 and TRBJ2-7; 8 bases agree with TRBD2. The sequence came from a woman aged 30 to 39 with Graves' hyperthyroidism. Sequenced input: blood. CDR3 loop: CASSGGGRSYEQYF. The CDR3 region has the DNA TGTGCCAGCAGCGGCGGGGGGCGGTCCTACGAGCAGTACTTC.